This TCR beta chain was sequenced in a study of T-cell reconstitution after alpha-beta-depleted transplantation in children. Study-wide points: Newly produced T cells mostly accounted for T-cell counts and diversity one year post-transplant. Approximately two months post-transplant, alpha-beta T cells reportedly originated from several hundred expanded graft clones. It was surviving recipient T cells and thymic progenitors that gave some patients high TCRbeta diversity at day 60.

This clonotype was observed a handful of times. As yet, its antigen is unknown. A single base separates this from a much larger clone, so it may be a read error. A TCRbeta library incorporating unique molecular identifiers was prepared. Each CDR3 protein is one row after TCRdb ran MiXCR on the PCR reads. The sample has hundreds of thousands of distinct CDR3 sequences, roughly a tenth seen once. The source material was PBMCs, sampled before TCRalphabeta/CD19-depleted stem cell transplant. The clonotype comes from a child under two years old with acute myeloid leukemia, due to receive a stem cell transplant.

The CDR3 DNA reads TGCAGTATCCCCTCCCCACAGACAGGGGATACGCAGTATTTT. Protein: CSIPSPQTGDTQYF. The chain carries TRBV20-1 and TRBJ2-3; 7 bases fit TRBD1. The V gene's germline CDR1 is DFQATT and CDR2 SNEGSKA (reference sequence). The CDR3 spans 14 residues. Trimming took 8 bases from V and 6 from J; bases not matched to a gene: 14.